The 9 T cell receptor beta chains below were found in one sample sequenced in a study of naive and memory T cell subsets. Four PCR rounds used nested alpha and beta constant region primers plus the SP2 primer. TCRdb processed the 5' RACE reads anew with MiXCR; each CDR3 protein has one entry. Among 50,000 to 60,000 distinct CDR3 sequences, 6.5% to 8.5% were seen once, and the ten largest hold roughly 8.9%. TCR cDNA received a 3' ligated oligonucleotide that carried a UMI. The receptors were gathered from a female donor in good health.

This clonotype was observed many times. The J gene is TRBJ1-6, the V gene TRBV7-9; a weak D match, TRBD1 (6 bases). The V and J ends lost 3 bases and 8 bases respectively, with 14 bases between them. The CDR3 contains 15 residues. CDR1 is SEHNR and CDR2 is FQNEAQ in the germline V gene (reference sequence). In DNA, the CDR3 is TGTGCCAGCAGCTTGGGGGCAGGGAAGGATTCACCCCTCCACTTT. It codes for CASSLGAGKDSPLHF. Full variable domain (remainder filled in from reference TRBV7-9 and TRBJ1-6): DTGVSQNPRHKITKRGQNVTFRCDPISEHNRLYWYRQTLGQGPEFLTYFQNEAQLEKSRLLSDRFSAERPKGSFSTLEIQRTEQGDSAMYLCASSLGAGKDSPLHFGNGTRLTVT.

This clonotype turned up a few times. This rearrangement joins TRBV30 to TRBJ1-2, with 7 bases that match TRBD1. Germline trimming cut 1 base from V and 4 bases from J; bases unmatched to any gene: 9. CDR3 length: 15 amino acids. Germline-derived CDR1 and CDR2 are GTSNPN and SVGIG (reference sequence). Written as DNA, the CDR3 is TGTGCCTGGAGTGCACCAGGGGGGACGAGCTATGGCTACACCTTC. It yields the protein CAWSAPGGTSYGYTF.

The chain has TRBV19 and TRBJ2-1; 12 bases are a match to TRBD2. With 2 bases clipped from V and 7 bases from J, the junction kept 6 bases outside the gene matches. Per germline, CDR1 LNHDA and CDR2 SQIVND (reference sequence). The CDR3 covers 16 residues. The CDR3 loop is CASSITSGGRRNEQFF. In nucleotides, the CDR3 is TGTGCCAGTAGTATAACTAGCGGGGGGCGAAGGAATGAGCAGTTCTTC.

This clonotype was seen many times. The CDR3 is CASTRGRTEAFF. For the CDR3, the DNA is TGTGCCAGTACTAGGGGGCGGACTGAAGCTTTCTTT. J is TRBJ1-1 and V is TRBV19; TRBD1 matches 7 bases. Germline values: CDR1 LNHDA, CDR2 SQIVND (reference sequence). The V gene end was trimmed by 7 bases and the J gene end by 5 bases; junction bases not matched to a gene: 4. The length of the CDR3 is 12 residues.

Only one count was recorded for this clonotype. The chain joins TRBV29-1 to TRBJ1-2; the D gene is possibly TRBD1 (6 bases). V was cut by 7 bases and J by 4 bases, with 16 bases left in between. Germline V CDR1 and CDR2: SQVTM, ANQGSEA. The CDR3 has 13 residues. CDR3 loop: CSAWTESGYGYTF. The DNA for the CDR3 is TGCAGCGCTTGGACAGAAAGCGGCTATGGCTACACCTTC.

This clonotype was found many times. The chain uses TRBV4-1 and TRBJ1-1; D is uncertain. The CDR3 is 18 amino acids. V lost 0 bases and J lost 0, with 17 bases in between. The germline CDR1 and CDR2 sequences are MGHRA and YSYEKL. The CDR3 sequence is CASSQDRGVTFMNTEAFF. The CDR3 bases are TGCGCCAGCAGCCAAGATCGGGGAGTTACTTTTATGAACACTGAAGCTTTCTTT.

This clonotype was counted at least ten times. The chain is built from TRBV6-1 and TRBJ1-6; D call uncertain. V was pared by 4 bases and J by 1 base, with 8 bases between. The V gene's germline CDR1 is MNHNS and CDR2 SASEGT. This CDR3 has 15 residues. Here the CDR3 reads CASSGEGSYNSPLHF. Written as DNA, the CDR3 is TGTGCCAGCAGTGGAGAAGGGTCCTATAATTCACCCCTCCACTTT.

This clonotype was recorded a few times. This chain joins TRBV6-2 or TRBV6-3 and TRBJ2-3, with unresolved D. The germline gives CDR1 MNHEY, CDR2 SVGEGT. V was trimmed by 7 bases and J by 7 bases, leaving 9 bases between them. The CDR3 extends over 11 amino acids. CDR3 loop: CASTAAYTQYF. CDR3 DNA sequence: TGTGCCAGCACCGCAGCTTATACGCAGTATTTT.

There are many counts of this clonotype. This chain joins TRBV29-1 and TRBJ1-2, with a possible D match to TRBD1 (5 bases). CDR1 SQVTM and CDR2 ANQGSEA come from the germline V gene. CDR3 length: 13 residues. The ends were cut back, 7 bases at V and 4 bases at J, with 16 bases in the middle. The CDR3 DNA follows: TGCAGCGCTGGGACGGGGACGAGCTATGGCTACACCTTC. This codes for CSAGTGTSYGYTF.